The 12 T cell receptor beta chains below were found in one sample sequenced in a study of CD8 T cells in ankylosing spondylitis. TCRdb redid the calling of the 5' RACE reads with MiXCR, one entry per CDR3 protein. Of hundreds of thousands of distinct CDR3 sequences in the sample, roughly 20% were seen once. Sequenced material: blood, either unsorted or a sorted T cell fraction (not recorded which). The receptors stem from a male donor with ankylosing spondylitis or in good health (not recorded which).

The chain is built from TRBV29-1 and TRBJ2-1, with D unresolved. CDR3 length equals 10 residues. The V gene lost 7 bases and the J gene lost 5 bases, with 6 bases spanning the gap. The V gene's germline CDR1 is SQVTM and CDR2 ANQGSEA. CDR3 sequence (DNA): TGCAGCGGGCGAAACAATGAGCAGTTCTTC. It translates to CSGRNNEQFF.

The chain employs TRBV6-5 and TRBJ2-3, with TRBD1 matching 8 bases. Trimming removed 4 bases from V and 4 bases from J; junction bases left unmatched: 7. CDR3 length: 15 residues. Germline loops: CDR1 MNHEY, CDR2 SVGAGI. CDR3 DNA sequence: TGTGCCAGCAGTTCGGCAGGGGGCTTGTCAGATACGCAGTATTTT. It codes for CASSSAGGLSDTQYF.

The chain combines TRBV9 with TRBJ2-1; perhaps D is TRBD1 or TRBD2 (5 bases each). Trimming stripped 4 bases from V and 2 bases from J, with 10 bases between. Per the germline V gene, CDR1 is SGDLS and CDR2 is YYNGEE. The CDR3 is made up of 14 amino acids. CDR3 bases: TGTGCCAGCAGCCCCGTGGGGGCCTACAATGAGCAGTTCTTC. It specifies CASSPVGAYNEQFF. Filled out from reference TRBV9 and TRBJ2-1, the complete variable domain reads DSGVTQTPKHLITATGQRVTLRCSPRSGDLSVYWYQQSLDQGLQFLIQYYNGEERAKGNILERFSAQQFPDLHSELNLSSLELGDSALYFCASSPVGAYNEQFFGPGTRLTVL.

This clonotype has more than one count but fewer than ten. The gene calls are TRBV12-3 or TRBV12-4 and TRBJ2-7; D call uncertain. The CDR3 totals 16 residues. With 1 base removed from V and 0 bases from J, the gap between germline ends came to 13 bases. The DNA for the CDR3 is TGTGCCAGCAGTTTAGGGGTCCTTACCTACTCCTACGAGCAGTACTTC. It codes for CASSLGVLTYSYEQYF.

CDR3 protein: CAIGGFEAFF. DNA of the CDR3: TGTGCCATCGGGGGATTTGAAGCTTTCTTT. This chain uses TRBV12-3 or TRBV12-4 with TRBJ1-1; a weak D match, TRBD1 (5 bases). The germline V and J ends were trimmed by 10 bases and 7 bases, with 10 bases remaining between them. The CDR3 runs to 10 residues.

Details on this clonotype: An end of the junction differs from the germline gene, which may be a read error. For the CDR3, the DNA is TGTGCCTGCAGCCACCCCCGGGACAGGGGCTACGAGCAGTACTTC. Residues: CACSHPRDRGYEQYF. The V gene is TRBV4-2, the J gene TRBJ2-7; TRBD1 agrees at 10 bases. The length of the CDR3 is 15 residues. Per the germline V gene, CDR1 is LGHNA and CDR2 is YNFKEQ.

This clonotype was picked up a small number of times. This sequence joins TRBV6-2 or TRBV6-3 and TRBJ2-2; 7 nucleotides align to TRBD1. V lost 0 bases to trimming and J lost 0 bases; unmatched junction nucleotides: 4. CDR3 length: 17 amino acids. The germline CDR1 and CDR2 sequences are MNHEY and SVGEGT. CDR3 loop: CASSYSRGQPNTGELFF. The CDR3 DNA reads TGTGCCAGCAGTTACTCTCGGGGACAGCCGAACACCGGGGAGCTGTTTTTT.

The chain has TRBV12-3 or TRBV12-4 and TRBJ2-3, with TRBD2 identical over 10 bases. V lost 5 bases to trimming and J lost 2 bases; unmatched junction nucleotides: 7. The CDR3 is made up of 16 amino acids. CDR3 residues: CASSRSSGGPTDTQYF. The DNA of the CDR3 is TGTGCCAGCAGTAGGTCTAGCGGGGGTCCCACAGATACGCAGTATTTT.

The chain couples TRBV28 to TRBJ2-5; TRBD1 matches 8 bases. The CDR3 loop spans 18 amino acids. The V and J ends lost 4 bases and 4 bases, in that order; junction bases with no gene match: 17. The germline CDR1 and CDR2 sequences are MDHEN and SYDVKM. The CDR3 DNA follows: TGTGCCAGCAGTTCCCGCGACAGGGGAGCCACGTGGGGAGAGACCCAGTACTTC. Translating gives CASSSRDRGATWGETQYF.

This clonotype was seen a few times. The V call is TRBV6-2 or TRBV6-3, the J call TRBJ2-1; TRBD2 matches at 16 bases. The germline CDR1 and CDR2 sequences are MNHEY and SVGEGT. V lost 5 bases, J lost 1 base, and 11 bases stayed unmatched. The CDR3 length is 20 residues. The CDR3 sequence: CASSRAWGLAGGSSYNEQFF. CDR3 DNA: TGTGCCAGCAGTCGTGCTTGGGGACTAGCGGGGGGGTCATCCTACAATGAGCAGTTCTTC.

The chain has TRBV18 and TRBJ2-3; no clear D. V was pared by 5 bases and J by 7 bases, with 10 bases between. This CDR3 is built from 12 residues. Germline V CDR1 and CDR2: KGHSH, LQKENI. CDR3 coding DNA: TGTGCCAGCTCAGGTGTCGATTATACGCAGTATTTT. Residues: CASSGVDYTQYF.

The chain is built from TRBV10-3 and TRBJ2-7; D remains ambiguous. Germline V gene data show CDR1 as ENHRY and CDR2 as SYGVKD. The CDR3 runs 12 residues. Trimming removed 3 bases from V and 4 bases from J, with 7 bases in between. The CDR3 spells CAISDLDYEQYF. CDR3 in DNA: TGTGCCATCAGTGATCTGGATTACGAGCAGTACTTC.